The 7 T cell receptor beta chains given below trace back to one sample, sequenced in a study of PD-L1 blockade in urothelial cancer. Documented time point: peripheral blood 6 weeks after treatment start. Libraries were prepared by immunoSEQ multiplex PCR; TCRdb keeps only in-frame clonotypes and omits some of them. The sample lists 66,000 or so clones, approximately 91% seen once, with approximately 11% in the top ten. The sequencing used PBMCs, collected around atezolizumab (anti-PD-L1) treatment. These receptors originate from a man in his 60s with urothelial cancer.

In DNA form, the CDR3 reads TGTGCCAGCAGCTTGTACCGGGACAATCTTTCTCGTGAGCAGTACTTC. Protein product: CASSLYRDNLSREQYF. The chain employs TRBV7-9 and TRBJ2-7; D perhaps matches TRBD1 (6 bases). The CDR3 loop spans 16 amino acids. Trimming stripped 3 bases from V and 7 bases from J, with 22 bases between. Germline V lookup: CDR1 SEHNR, CDR2 FQNEAQ (reference sequence).

The chain has TRBV2 and TRBJ1-1; D not resolved. The CDR3 contains 13 residues. The V end was cut by 6 bases, the J end by 3 bases, with 11 bases between. Germline CDR1 reads SNHLY; CDR2 reads FYNNEI. The CDR3 bases are TGTGCCAGCAGCCCCGAACTGCACACTGAAGCTTTCTTT. Translated, it gives CASSPELHTEAFF.

This chain uses TRBV4-3 with TRBJ1-4; D perhaps matches TRBD1 (6 bases). The ends were cut back, 4 bases at V and 3 bases at J, with 12 bases in the middle. Germline V gives CDR1 LGHNA, CDR2 YSLEER. There are 15 residues in the CDR3. CDR3: CASSPQGLANEKLFF. CDR3 coding DNA: TGCGCCAGCAGCCCCCAGGGGCTGGCTAATGAAAAACTGTTTTTT.

The J gene is TRBJ2-7, the V gene TRBV11-2, with 8 bases identical to TRBD1. The V gene end was trimmed by 7 bases and the J gene end by 7 bases; junction bases not matched to a gene: 15. The CDR3 spans 15 residues. Germline CDR1 SGHAT, CDR2 FQNNGV. Written as DNA, the CDR3 is TGTGCCAGCATCCCGGGGACAGGCGGTTTTCTGGAGCAGTACTTC. Amino acids: CASIPGTGGFLEQYF.

Worth noting for this clone: Other nucleotide sequences from this sample produce the same CDR3. The chain employs TRBV7-9 and TRBJ2-2; no firm D call. This CDR3 has 12 amino acids. Trimming took 4 bases from V and 3 from J, leaving 3 bases between them. Germline V gene data show CDR1 as SEHNR and CDR2 as FQNEAQ (reference sequence). CDR3 in amino acids: CASSSYTGELFF. Written as DNA, the CDR3 is TGTGCCAGCAGCTCTTACACCGGGGAGCTGTTTTTT.

V gene TRBV6-1 combines with J gene TRBJ2-3; 8 bases line up with TRBD2. The CDR3 runs to 14 residues. Germline trimming cut 7 bases from V and 0 bases from J; bases unmatched to any gene: 3. Per germline, CDR1 MNHNS and CDR2 SASEGT. CDR3 bases: TGTGCCAGCATTGCGGGGGGAAGCACAGATACGCAGTATTTT. Protein: CASIAGGSTDTQYF.

The rearrangement joins TRBV2 to TRBJ2-6; D is perhaps TRBD1 (5 bases). The CDR3 extends over 14 amino acids. The V end lost 4 bases, the J end lost 2 bases, and 6 bases lay between the germline ends. Germline V lookup: CDR1 SNHLY, CDR2 FYNNEI. CDR3 coding DNA: TGTGCCAGCAGTGGGGGCGCTGGGGCCAACGTCCTGACTTTC. Encoded protein: CASSGGAGANVLTF. The full variable domain, rest sourced from reference TRBV2 and TRBJ2-6, is EPEVTQTPSHQVTQMGQEVILRCVPISNHLYFYWYRQILGQKVEFLVSFYNNEISEKSEIFDDQFSVERPDGSNFTLKIRSTKLEDSAMYFCASSGGAGANVLTFGAGSRLTVL.